A selection of T cell receptor beta chains follows, all from one sample in a study of T cells expressing NK-cell markers. One entry per CDR3 protein, without DNA, is what TCRdb gives after re-calling the 5' RACE reads. The sample includes 500,000 to 700,000 distinct CDR3 sequences. The material sequenced was blood T cells: a sorted CD56 or NKG2C T cell subset, CD4+ or CD8+ T cells, or bulk PBMC T cells (not recorded which). These TCRs come from a man aged 18 to 29 in good health. The CDR3 runs from the conserved cysteine through the conserved F or W. The order of the fields is V gene, J gene, CDR3 protein.

TRBV25-1	TRBJ2-3	CASGKLAGASDTQYF
TRBV2	TRBJ2-1	CASKRTRTLGDEQFF
TRBV20-1	TRBJ2-5	CSASRTSKYFVETQYF
TRBV5-1	TRBJ1-2	CASSTGTAVNGYTF
TRBV2	TRBJ2-3	CASTQTFTDTQYF
TRBV20-1	TRBJ2-3	CSARGIGTSGLTDTQYF
TRBV20-1	TRBJ2-2	CSAMVDRTSNTGELFF
TRBV11-2	TRBJ2-2	CASSFGTGSPGELFF
TRBV7-9	TRBJ1-6	CASSPMTGVNSPLHF
TRBV5-1	TRBJ2-1	CASSLISDWTHEQFF
TRBV2	TRBJ2-1	CASSAGLGGGNEQFF
TRBV3-1	TRBJ2-5	CASSQGSGRGETQYF
TRBV29-1	TRBJ2-7	CSVVGGRDESYEQYF
TRBV5-1	TRBJ1-3	CASRFGPDSGNTIYF
TRBV2	TRBJ2-7	CASSWDRLLAGGPGSYEQYF
TRBV6-5	TRBJ2-1	CASRITSGNEQFF
TRBV20-1	TRBJ2-3	CSASPLAALKSTDTQYF
TRBV7-9	TRBJ1-4	CASSLVGGGEKLFF
TRBV7-9	TRBJ2-5	CASSQIQAAQETQYF
TRBV12-3/TRBV12-4	TRBJ2-1	CASTPLGGAEQFF
TRBV6-1	TRBJ1-3	CASSSTSGAAGNTIYF
TRBV28	TRBJ2-3	CASSPNPGQGSTDTQYF
TRBV29-1	TRBJ2-1	CSVAPLAGSEQFF
TRBV3-1	TRBJ2-4	CASSSPTIAGANIQYF
TRBV30	TRBJ2-7	CAWSVAGANEQYF
TRBV10-3	TRBJ2-7	CAISESADGRREYF
TRBV5-1	TRBJ2-5	CASSQTGGQETQYF
TRBV7-6	TRBJ2-5	CASSLDPRETQYF
TRBV29-1	TRBJ2-3	CSVEDRRGGTDTQYF
TRBV6-2/TRBV6-3	TRBJ2-1	CASSYSMGKGASYNEQFF
TRBV12-3/TRBV12-4	TRBJ1-5	CASTFGERNQPQHF
TRBV6-5	TRBJ1-6	CASSYGMGRQNSPLHF
TRBV11-2	TRBJ1-3	CASSRPGTGTGNTIYF
TRBV6-5	TRBJ2-1	CASSYSDGYRGQQVQQFF
TRBV10-3	TRBJ1-5	CAISDPGGQGPMDQPQHF
TRBV4-1	TRBJ2-5	CASSPPGQTKETQYF
TRBV12-3/TRBV12-4	TRBJ1-4	CASSFSLAGREEKLFF
TRBV7-3	TRBJ2-5	CASSHGPGWGSKETQYF
TRBV19	TRBJ2-1	CASSIGGLLGGEQFF
TRBV12-3/TRBV12-4	TRBJ1-6	CASSFQGLGSPLHF
TRBV5-5	TRBJ2-2	CASSFGIWDLTGELFF
TRBV20-1	TRBJ1-5	CSARRSLDQPQHF
TRBV10-3	TRBJ2-7	CAIHFSGEQYF
TRBV7-2	TRBJ2-1	CASGTPYNEQFF
TRBV7-8	TRBJ2-5	CASNPGLVAPGETQYF
TRBV9	TRBJ2-4	CASSVGRERGAKNIQYF
TRBV20-1	TRBJ2-7	CSARTRDYQSYEQYF
TRBV4-3	TRBJ2-4	CASSQYTRDFTSVKNIQYF
TRBV5-1	TRBJ2-2	CASSSLASGTGELFF
TRBV25-1	TRBJ2-3	CASSERVSTDTQYF
TRBV4-1	TRBJ2-5	CASSQGLGTPETQYF
TRBV2	TRBJ1-5	CASRGAGNQPQHF
TRBV5-1	TRBJ1-4	CASSLRRGSNEKLFF
TRBV5-4	TRBJ2-1	CASRFRDIMEQFF
TRBV20-1	TRBJ1-5	CSARPEQGLGNQPQHF